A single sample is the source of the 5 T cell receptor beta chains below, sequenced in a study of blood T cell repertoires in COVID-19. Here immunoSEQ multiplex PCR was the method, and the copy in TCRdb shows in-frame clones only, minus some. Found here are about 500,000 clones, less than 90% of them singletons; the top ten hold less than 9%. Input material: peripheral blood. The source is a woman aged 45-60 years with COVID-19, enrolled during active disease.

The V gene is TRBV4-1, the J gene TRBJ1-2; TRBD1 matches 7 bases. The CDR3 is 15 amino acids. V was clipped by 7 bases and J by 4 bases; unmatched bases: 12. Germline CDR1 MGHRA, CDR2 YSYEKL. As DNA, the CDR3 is TGCGCCAGCAATCCTTCTGGGACAGACATCTATGGCTACACCTTC. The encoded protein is CASNPSGTDIYGYTF.

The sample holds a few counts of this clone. CDR3 DNA sequence: TGCGCCAGCAGCCTGGGACAGTATAGCAATCAGCCCCAGCATTTT. Protein product: CASSLGQYSNQPQHF. This sequence joins TRBV4-1 and TRBJ1-5, with 7 positions matching TRBD1. This CDR3 is 15 amino acids long. V dropped 4 bases and J dropped 0; count of bases not matched to a gene: 3. Germline V lookup: CDR1 MGHRA, CDR2 YSYEKL.

The CDR3 bases are TGTGCCAGCAGCCGTACCTCCGGGGGGATTGGACAGCCCCAGCATTTT. Its protein product is CASSRTSGGIGQPQHF. The rearrangement joins TRBV7-8 to TRBJ1-5; the D gene is possibly TRBD1 (5 bases). Trimming removed 5 bases from V and 7 bases from J, with 21 bases in between. This CDR3 is 16 amino acids long. The germline V gene has CDR1 SGHVS and CDR2 FQNEAQ.

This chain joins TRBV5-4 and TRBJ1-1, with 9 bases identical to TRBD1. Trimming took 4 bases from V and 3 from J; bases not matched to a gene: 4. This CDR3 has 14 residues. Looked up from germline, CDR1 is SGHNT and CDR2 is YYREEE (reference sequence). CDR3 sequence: CASSRTGAYTEAFF. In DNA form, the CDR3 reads TGTGCCAGCAGCAGGACAGGGGCCTACACTGAAGCTTTCTTT. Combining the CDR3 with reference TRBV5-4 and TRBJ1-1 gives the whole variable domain ETGVTQSPTHLIKTRGQQVTLRCSSQSGHNTVSWYQQALGQGPQFIFQYYREEENGRGNFPPRFSGLQFPNYSSELNVNALELDDSALYLCASSRTGAYTEAFFGQGTRLTVV.

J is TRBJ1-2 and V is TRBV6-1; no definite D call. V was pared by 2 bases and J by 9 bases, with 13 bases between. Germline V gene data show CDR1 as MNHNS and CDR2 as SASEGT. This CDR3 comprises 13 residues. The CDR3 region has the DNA TGTGCCAGCAGTGAAAGGCCAGGCCGGAGCTACACCTTC. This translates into CASSERPGRSYTF.